What follows describes a single TCR beta chain. Preparation of the TCRbeta library was carried out with unique molecular identifiers. TCRdb re-analysed the PCR reads in MiXCR, keeping a single row per CDR3 protein. Of 500,000 or so distinct CDR3 sequences in the sample, over 25% were seen once. This record belongs to a study of T-cell reconstitution after alpha-beta-depleted transplantation in children. This CDR3 has 18 residues. Trimming stripped 6 bases from V and 6 bases from J, with 27 bases between. Germline lookup yields CDR1 MNHEY and CDR2 SMNVEV (reference sequence). The V gene is TRBV27, the J gene TRBJ1-5; D might be TRBD1 (6 bases). The sequences come from PBMCs from the stem cell graft donor, collected from the stem cell graft. The receptor was isolated from a human donor who donated a stem cell graft to a child with aplastic anemia. In nucleotides, the CDR3 is TGTGCCAGCAGCCCTCTGGGGACACGGTCCCAGATATTTCAGCCCCAGCATTTT. This translates into CASSPLGTRSQIFQPQHF.